This T cell receptor (beta chain) emerged from a study of beta chain features in type 1 diabetes. Looking at the study overall: Patients did not differ from healthy donors in age, gender or cell yield.

Regarding the study as a whole: Patients showed naive, central memory and Treg TCRB repertoires that appeared more similar than those of healthy donors. The VDJ junctions of type 1 diabetes patients carried fewer insertions and more deletions. Shortening of TCRB CDR3s, moderate but significant, appeared in all four CD4+ subsets of Type 1 diabetes patients.

Cells sorted by CD45RO/CCR7/CD25/CD127/CD95/CD27 comprised CD4+ naive, central memory, regulatory and stem cell-like memory cells. This clone was counted a few times. Its antigen remains unknown. Expressed TCRB transcripts got sequenced, as all isolated RNA was reverse transcribed. Data came from immunoSEQ multiplex PCR; TCRdb stores just in-frame clones and leaves some out. The repertoire holds about 270,000 clones, 14% seen once, with about 0.016% in the top ten. Sequencing was carried out using naive CD4+ T cells from blood. The TCR was taken from a man aged 25 to 40 with type 1 diabetes.

CDR3 coding DNA: TGTGCCAGCAGCACCAGGGGCTACGAGCAGTACTTC. Its protein is CASSTRGYEQYF. The V gene is TRBV2, the J gene TRBJ2-7; D possibly corresponds to TRBD1 (6 bases). The V gene's germline CDR1 is SNHLY and CDR2 FYNNEI. The germline V and J ends were trimmed by 6 bases and 3 bases, with 9 bases remaining between them. This CDR3 region has 12 residues.